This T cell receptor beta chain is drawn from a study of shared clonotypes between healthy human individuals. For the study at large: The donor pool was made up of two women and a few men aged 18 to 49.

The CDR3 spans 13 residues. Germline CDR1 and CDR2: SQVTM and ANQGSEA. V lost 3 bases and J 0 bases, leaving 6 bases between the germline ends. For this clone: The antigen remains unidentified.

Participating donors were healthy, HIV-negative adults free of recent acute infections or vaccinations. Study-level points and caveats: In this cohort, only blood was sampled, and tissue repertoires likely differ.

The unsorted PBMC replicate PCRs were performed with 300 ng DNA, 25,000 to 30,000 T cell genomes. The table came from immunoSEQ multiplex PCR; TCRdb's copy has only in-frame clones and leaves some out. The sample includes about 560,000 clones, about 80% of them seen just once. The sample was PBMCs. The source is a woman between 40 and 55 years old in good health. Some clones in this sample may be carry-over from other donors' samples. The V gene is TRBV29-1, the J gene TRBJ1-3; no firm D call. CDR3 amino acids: CSVEVSSGNTIYF. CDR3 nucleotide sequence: TGCAGCGTTGAGGTCAGCTCTGGAAACACCATATATTTT.